This T cell receptor beta chain came from a study of cytomegalovirus exposure and HLA in healthy donors. The PCR employed 60 Vbeta primers together with 13 Jbeta primers. Here immunoSEQ multiplex PCR was the method, and the copy in TCRdb shows in-frame clones only, minus some. Of 150,000 to 200,000 clones listed, over 80% are singletons. The donors (healthy individuals) were bone marrow donors. This CDR3 region has 15 residues. Germline V gene data show CDR1 as LGHNA and CDR2 as YSLEER. The V end was cut by 1 base, the J end by 4 bases, with 13 bases between. V usage is TRBV4-3 and J usage is TRBJ1-2; D remains ambiguous. The source of this sequence is a man in his fifties or sixties in good health and CMV-seropositive. Sequencing was done on a sample of PBMCs. DNA for the CDR3: TGCGCCAGCAGCCAAGTTTACTTAGGGAGCTATGGCTACACCTTC. Amino acids: CASSQVYLGSYGYTF.